The 6 T cell receptor beta chains listed next were all sequenced from one sample in a study of T cells after yellow fever vaccination (dated by TCRdb to between 2018 and 2021). The method was 5' RACE. The sample was run on an Illumina HiSeq 2500. Using fastp at Q25 and MiXCR, TCRdb reprocessed the public reads and kept productive beta chains. Merged by CDR3 protein, the rows form single entries marked with the most common genes and DNA. The sample records under 400,000 distinct CDR3 sequences, more than 9% of which are singletons. 18% of the sample lies in the top ten. The treatment or condition label for this specimen denotes: live attenuated yellow fever vaccine strain. The sample here was PBMCs, taken on the day of the first yellow fever vaccination. The receptors derive from a man in his late teens or twenties who received the YFV17D yellow fever vaccine.

This chain links TRBV19 with TRBJ1-1; D is undetermined. The germline CDR1 and CDR2 sequences are LNHDA and SQIVND (reference sequence). Deletions cut 3 bases from V and 1 base from J, with 9 bases between. The CDR3 sequence is 14 residues long. CDR3 DNA sequence: TGTGCCAGTAGTATCGCCGACACGAACACTGAAGCTTTCTTT. Encoded protein: CASSIADTNTEAFF.

V and J are TRBV9 and TRBJ2-2, with 8 nucleotides matching TRBD1. V lost 0 bases to trimming and J lost 5 bases; unmatched junction nucleotides: 6. Looked up from germline, CDR1 is SGDLS and CDR2 is YYNGEE. CDR3 size: 16 residues. The chain's CDR3 is CASSVAGTGATGELFF. CDR3 DNA: TGTGCCAGCAGCGTAGCGGGGACAGGCGCGACCGGGGAGCTGTTTTTT.

V is TRBV5-6 and J is TRBJ2-5, with TRBD2 matching over 9 bases. The V gene end was trimmed by 6 bases and the J gene end by 0 bases; junction bases not matched to a gene: 9. The CDR3 has 16 residues. Germline V gene data show CDR1 as SGHDT and CDR2 as YYEEEE. The CDR3, as DNA: TGTGCCAGCAACAGACTAGCGGTGCAGTACCAAGAGACCCAGTACTTC. Translation gives CASNRLAVQYQETQYF.

V is TRBV12-3 or TRBV12-4 and J is TRBJ2-5; 9 nucleotides agree with TRBD2. The CDR3 is 14 residues long. Trimming cost V 6 bases and J 2 bases; bases outside gene matches: 4. The CDR3 spells CASRHTSGQETQYF. CDR3 DNA sequence: TGTGCCAGCAGACACACTAGCGGGCAAGAGACCCAGTACTTC.

The chain has TRBV12-3 or TRBV12-4 and TRBJ2-3, with 11 bases lining up with TRBD2. Trimming cost V 4 bases and J 3 bases; bases outside gene matches: 18. CDR3 length equals 20 residues. The CDR3 loop is CASSSGLAGRVQYGTDTQYF. The CDR3 DNA reads as TGTGCCAGCAGTTCCGGACTAGCGGGCCGAGTTCAGTATGGGACAGATACGCAGTATTTT.

This clonotype has just a few counts. The rearrangement uses TRBV7-8 and TRBJ1-2; the D is unclear. In germline, CDR1 is SGHVS, CDR2 FQNEAQ. V lost 2 bases to trimming and J lost 2 bases, with 12 bases between them. The CDR3 sequence is 15 residues long. CDR3 DNA: TGTGCCAGCAGCTTAAGAGGCAGTGTAAACTATGGCTACACCTTC. This sequence encodes CASSLRGSVNYGYTF.